This T cell receptor (beta chain) was captured by sequencing in a study of long-term antiretroviral therapy in people with HIV. Specimens retained about 0.95-10 million cryopreserved PBMC preceding DNA extraction. A word on this clone: Antigen: not known.

Germline values: CDR1 SQVTM, CDR2 ANQGSEA. V lost 4 bases to trimming and J lost 4 bases, with 10 bases between them. The length of the CDR3 is 13 residues. General observations from the study: Against controls, HIV repertoires showed narrower ranges of CDR3 length. Pre-ART expanded clones dominated the repertoire at every time point. An increase in diversity followed ART, yet levels stayed below transplant donor controls.

The run of the v3.0 immunoSEQ assay was at survey level. Using immunoSEQ multiplex PCR, the repertoire was profiled, and TCRdb retains in-frame clones only, with some absent. The sample records around 23,000 clones, 87% being singletons. Source: unsorted PBMCs, taken 1.8 years before starting antiretroviral therapy. The origin of this receptor is a man in his fifties with HIV. V and J are TRBV29-1 and TRBJ2-2; D not certain. The CDR3 region has the DNA TGCAGCGTTGCGAGAGGCAGCACCGGGGAGCTGTTTTTT. This sequence encodes CSVARGSTGELFF.